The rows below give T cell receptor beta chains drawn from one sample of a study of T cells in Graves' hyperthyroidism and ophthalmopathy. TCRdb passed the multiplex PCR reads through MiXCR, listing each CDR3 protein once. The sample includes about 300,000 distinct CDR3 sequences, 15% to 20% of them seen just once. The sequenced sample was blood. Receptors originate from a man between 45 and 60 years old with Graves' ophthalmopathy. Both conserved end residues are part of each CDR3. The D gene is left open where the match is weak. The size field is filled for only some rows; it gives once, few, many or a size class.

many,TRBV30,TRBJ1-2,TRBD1,TGTGCCTGGAACCCAGGGGGCTTAAATGGCTACACCTTC,CAWNPGGLNGYTF
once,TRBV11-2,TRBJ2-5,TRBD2,TGTGCCAGCAGCTTGACTAGCGGGAGGGCCTGGGAGGCCCAGTACTTC,CASSLTSGRAWEAQYF
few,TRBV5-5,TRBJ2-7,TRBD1,TGTGCCAGCAGCCCCGAGGGGGCCTCCTACGAGCAGTACTTC,CASSPEGASYEQYF
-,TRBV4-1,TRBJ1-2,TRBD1,TGCGCCAGCAGCCAGGCCGGGACAGTCAACTATGGCTACACCTTC,CASSQAGTVNYGYTF
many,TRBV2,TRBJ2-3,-,TGTGCCAGCAGAGCAGATACGCAGTATTTT,CASRADTQYF
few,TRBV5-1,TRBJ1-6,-,TGCGCCAGCAGCTTGGCGGTACCATCGAATTCACCCCTCCACTTT,CASSLAVPSNSPLHF
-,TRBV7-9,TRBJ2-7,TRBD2,TGTGCCAGCAGCTTAGTAATGAAGGGAGGAGGCGGGAGGGCCGTCTACGAGCAGTACTTC,CASSLVMKGGGGRAVYEQYF
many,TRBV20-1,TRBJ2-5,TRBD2,TGCAGTGCTAGAATAACCGCTAGCGGGAAGCGGGGAGAGACCCAGTACTTC,CSARITASGKRGETQYF
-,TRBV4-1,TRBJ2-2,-,TGCGCCAGCAGCTTCCCCCCTAGCAACCGCGCTAGGAGGGAAACCGGGGAGCTGTTTTTT,CASSFPPSNRARRETGELFF
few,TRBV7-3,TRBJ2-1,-,TGTGCCAGCAGCTTAACGACGGGTTACAATGAGCAGTTCTTC,CASSLTTGYNEQFF
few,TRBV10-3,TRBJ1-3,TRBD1,TGTGCCATCAAACCGGGACAGGGCTCCTCTGGAAACACCATATATTTT,CAIKPGQGSSGNTIYF
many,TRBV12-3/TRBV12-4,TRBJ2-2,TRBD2,TGTGCCACCCTACTAGCGGTGAACACCGGGGAGCTGTTTTTT,CATLLAVNTGELFF
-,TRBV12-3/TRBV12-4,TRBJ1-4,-,TGTGCCAGCACTGCGGACGCGGGTGGGGAAAAACTGTTTTTT,CASTADAGGEKLFF
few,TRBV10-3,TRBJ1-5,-,TGTGCCATCAGCGTCCAGGCGGGGAGCAATCAGCCCCAGCATTTT,CAISVQAGSNQPQHF
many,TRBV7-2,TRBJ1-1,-,TGTGCCAGCAGCTTAGCTATGACCCCAATCGAAGCTTTCTTT,CASSLAMTPIEAFF
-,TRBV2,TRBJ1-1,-,TGTGCCAGCAGTGTTATCTCCGAAGCTTTCTTT,CASSVISEAFF
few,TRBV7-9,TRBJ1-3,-,TGTGCCAGCAGCTTGGACGCCGGCTCTGGAAACACCATATATTTT,CASSLDAGSGNTIYF
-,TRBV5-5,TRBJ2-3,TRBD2,TGCGCCAGCAGCTTGGGTCGGGACGGGAGGGCCGCAGGTACGCAGTATTTT,CASSLGRDGRAAGTQYF
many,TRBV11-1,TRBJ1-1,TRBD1,TGTGCCAGCAGCCCCATCTCGACAGGGATGTTTGAAGCTTTCTTT,CASSPISTGMFEAFF
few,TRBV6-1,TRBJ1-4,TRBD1,TGTGCCAGCAGTGAAACACAGGGGGTGGTAAAACTGTTTTTT,CASSETQGVVKLFF
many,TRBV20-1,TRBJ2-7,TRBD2,TGCAGTGCTGTCCCGGGACTAGCGTCGACCTACGAGCAGTACTTC,CSAVPGLASTYEQYF
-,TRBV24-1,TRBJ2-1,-,TGTGCCACCGCTGCCGTGGGGACCTACAATGAGCAGTTCTTC,CATAAVGTYNEQFF
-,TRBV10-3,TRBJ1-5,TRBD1,TGTGCCATCAGGGAAGACAGGGGGCCTCAGCCCCAGCATTTT,CAIREDRGPQPQHF
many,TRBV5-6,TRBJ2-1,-,TGTGCCAGCGGAGGAGGGGCAGGGGAGAATGAGCAGTTCTTC,CASGGGAGENEQFF
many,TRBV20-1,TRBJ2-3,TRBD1,TGCAGTCTCGAGGGACAGGGGGATACGCAGTATTTT,CSLEGQGDTQYF
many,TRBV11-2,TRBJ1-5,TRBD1,TGTGCCAGCAGCCCCCGGACAGGGGGAGGCCATCAGCCCCAGCATTTT,CASSPRTGGGHQPQHF
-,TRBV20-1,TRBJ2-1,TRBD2,TGCAGTGCTAGCCCCCTAGCGGGAGGGCCTGAGCAGTTCTTC,CSASPLAGGPEQFF
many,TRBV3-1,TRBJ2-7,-,TGTGCCAGCAGCCAAGACGAGTGGGAGCAGTACTTC,CASSQDEWEQYF
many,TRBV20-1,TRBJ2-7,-,TGCAGTGCTAGGTCCTTGGGGGCGGGCTCCTACGAGCAGTACTTC,CSARSLGAGSYEQYF
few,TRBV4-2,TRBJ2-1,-,TGTGCCAGCAGCCAAGAATCTTATGACTACTACAATGAGCAGTTCTTC,CASSQESYDYYNEQFF
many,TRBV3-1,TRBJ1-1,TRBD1,TGTGCCAGCAGCCGATACCTTGACAGGGGAAACACTGAAGCTTTCTTT,CASSRYLDRGNTEAFF
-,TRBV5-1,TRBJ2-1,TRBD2,TGCGCCAGCAGCTCGTGGGAGGGGATCTCCTACAATGAGCAGTTCTTC,CASSSWEGISYNEQFF
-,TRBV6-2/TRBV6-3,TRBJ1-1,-,TGTGCCAGCAGTATTCGGGCCTCTGAAGCTTTCTTT,CASSIRASEAFF
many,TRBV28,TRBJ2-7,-,TGTGCCAGCCACAGTGGCTACGAGCAGTACTTC,CASHSGYEQYF
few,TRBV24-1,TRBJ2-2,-,TGTGCCACCAGTGACAACTTACAGTTCACCGGGGAGCTGTTTTTT,CATSDNLQFTGELFF
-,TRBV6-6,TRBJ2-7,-,TGTGCCAGCAGGTACACGAGCTCCTACGAGCAGTACTTC,CASRYTSSYEQYF
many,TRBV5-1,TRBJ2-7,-,TGCGCCAGCAGGTCAGCGGTCGAGCAGTACTTC,CASRSAVEQYF
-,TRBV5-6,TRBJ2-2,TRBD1,TGTGCCAGCAGCCTCTACCGGGACAGGGTTCGGGCCGGGGAGCTGTTTTTT,CASSLYRDRVRAGELFF
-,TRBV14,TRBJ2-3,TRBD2,TGTGCCAGCAGCTGGCGGGAGGGCCGAGGCACAGATACGCAGTATTTT,CASSWREGRGTDTQYF
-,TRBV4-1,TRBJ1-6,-,TGCGCCAGCAGCCCGCTCCCCGGGACGTTGAATTCACCCCTCCACTTT,CASSPLPGTLNSPLHF
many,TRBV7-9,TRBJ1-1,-,TGTGCCAGCAGCTCATATCAAAGACGCACCACTGAAGCTTTCTTT,CASSSYQRRTTEAFF
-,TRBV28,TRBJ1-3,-,-,CASNQAGDSTYEQYFGPDTIYF
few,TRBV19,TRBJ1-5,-,TGTGCCAGTCGTAGGCCAGGGGTAAACAATCAGCCCCAGCATTTT,CASRRPGVNNQPQHF
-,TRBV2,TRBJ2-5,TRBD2,TGTGCCAGCGAGGAGGGGGGGACTAGCGGGTTCGAAGGGGCCCAGTACTTC,CASEEGGTSGFEGAQYF
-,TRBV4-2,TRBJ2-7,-,TGTGCCAGCAGCCAAGATTACGGCCCGACCTACGAGCAGTACTTC,CASSQDYGPTYEQYF
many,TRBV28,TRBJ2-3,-,TGTGCCAGCAGTTCCCTTTCGTGGGACGAAAGCACAGATACGCAGTATTTT,CASSSLSWDESTDTQYF
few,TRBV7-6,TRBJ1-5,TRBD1,TGTGCCAGCAGCTTAATACAGGGGATCAATCAGCCCCAGCATTTT,CASSLIQGINQPQHF
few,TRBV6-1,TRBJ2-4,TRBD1,TGTGCCAGCAGTTCTCCCGCAGGGGGCGAGGCATCTCAGTACTTC,CASSSPAGGEASQYF
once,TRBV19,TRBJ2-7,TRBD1,TGTGCCAGTAGTACAACAGGGGATTCCTACGAGCAGTACTTC,CASSTTGDSYEQYF
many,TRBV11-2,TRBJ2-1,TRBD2,TGTGCCAGCAGCCCCACCTTGGCCAGCGGGAGGGGCAATGAGCAGTTCTTC,CASSPTLASGRGNEQFF